Listed below are T cell receptor beta chains from one sample, sequenced in a study of blood T cell repertoires in COVID-19. Sequencing was performed with immunoSEQ multiplex PCR; in TCRdb, only in-frame clones are kept and a portion is missing. The table shows 250,000 to 300,000 clones, with approximately 89% occurring only once. The sequencing input was peripheral blood. These receptors came from a woman aged 25 to 39 with COVID-19, enrolled during active disease. The CDR3 runs from the conserved cysteine through the conserved F or W. The order of the fields is V gene, J gene, D gene, clone size, CDR3 DNA, CDR3 protein. A D gene is named only where the DNA matches it firmly. Rows give clone size only sometimes, using once, few, many, or a class for an expanded clone.

TRBV7-8,TRBJ2-7,.,.,TGTGCCAGCAGCTTAGATTTCGGGAGTTTGATTCCCTACGAGCAGTACTTC,CASSLDFGSLIPYEQYF
TRBV25-1,TRBJ1-1,TRBD1,once,TGTGCCAGCAGTGATCCTGGACAGGGTAAGAACACTGAAGCTTTCTTT,CASSDPGQGKNTEAFF
TRBV7-6,TRBJ2-1,TRBD1,.,TGTGCCAGCAGTTTGGACAGGGGAACCTACAATGAGCAGTTCTTC,CASSLDRGTYNEQFF
TRBV18,TRBJ2-7,TRBD1,.,TGTGCCAGCTCAACCACAGGGGGCGAAGTCCCTTACGAGCAGTACTTC,CASSTTGGEVPYEQYF
TRBV5-1,TRBJ2-7,.,few,TGCGCCAGCAGCCCCCTAACTAGCAGCGCGAACTACGAGCAGTACTTC,CASSPLTSSANYEQYF
TRBV5-1,TRBJ1-1,.,.,TGCGCCAGCAGCTCTCCCAACACTGAAGCTTTCTTT,CASSSPNTEAFF
TRBV7-9,TRBJ2-1,TRBD2,once,TGTGCCAGCAGCCCGGGACTAGCGGGTTGGAGCTCCTACAATGAGCAGTTCTTC,CASSPGLAGWSSYNEQFF
TRBV11-2,TRBJ2-1,.,.,TGTGCCAGCAGCCCCAGGGGAACGACCTCCTACAATGAGCAGTTCTTC,CASSPRGTTSYNEQFF
TRBV5-1,TRBJ1-2,.,.,TGCGCCAGCAGCTTGATCGGGAGCGGGCGAGGCTACACCTTC,CASSLIGSGRGYTF
TRBV5-1,TRBJ1-1,.,.,TGCGCCAGCAGCTTAGGGCGGGTGAACACTGAAGCTTTCTTT,CASSLGRVNTEAFF
TRBV21-1,TRBJ2-1,.,.,TGTGCCAGCAGCTCCAAGAATGACTCCCTCAGAGTGAATGAGCAGTTCTTC,CASSSKNDSLRVNEQFF
TRBV3-1/TRBV3-2,TRBJ1-2,TRBD1,.,TGTGCCAGCGGGGAAGACAGGGGTGGCGGCTACACCTTC,CASGEDRGGGYTF
TRBV5-4,TRBJ2-3,TRBD1,.,TGTGCCATCACGGCCGACAGGGGGGTCACAGATACGCAGTATTTT,CAITADRGVTDTQYF
TRBV4-1,TRBJ1-2,.,.,TGCGCCAGCAGCCAAGGCGGCAGTAACTATGGCTACACCTTC,CASSQGGSNYGYTF
TRBV2,TRBJ1-1,TRBD1,once,TGTGCCAGCAGTAATCAGGGACAGTTGAACACTGAAGCTTTCTTT,CASSNQGQLNTEAFF
TRBV5-4,TRBJ2-7,.,.,TGTGCCAGCAGCGGAACAGGCTTAGGCGAGCAGTACTTC,CASSGTGLGEQYF
TRBV18,TRBJ1-1,.,.,TGTGCCAGCTCACCGCCCTTGGGCCTAACAGGAACTGAAGCTTTCTTT,CASSPPLGLTGTEAFF